Sequencing of this T cell receptor beta chain was carried out in a study of T cells of healthy individuals (dated by TCRdb to the late 2010s). Comment on this clonotype: Its antigen is not yet known. One base away there is no much larger clone; base qualities are not given.

Library preparation used 5' RACE. Sequenced on an Illumina MiSeq. The public reads were quality trimmed at Q25 with fastp and then assembled into clones with MiXCR by TCRdb, keeping productive beta chains. Rows with a matching CDR3 protein are joined into one entry that keeps the most common DNA and genes. The sample yields over 95,000 distinct CDR3 sequences; 17% were counted once. The top ten clones comprise more than 5.5% of the sample. This receptor was obtained from a human donor in good health.

The DNA is TGTGCCAGCAGTTACCGCGGAACCGGGGAGCTGTTTTTT. It is translated as CASSYRGTGELFF. This chain joins TRBV6-2 or TRBV6-3 to TRBJ2-2; the D gene lacks a confident call. Including cysteine and phenylalanine, the CDR3 has 13 amino acids. Just the 39-base CDR3 DNA is kept, in frame starting at base 1. Cut back by 2 bases and 5 bases, the V and J ends lie 6 bases apart. CDR1 and CDR2, looked up from the germline V gene, are MNHEY and SVGEGT.